One T cell receptor beta chain is described in this entry. The table came from immunoSEQ multiplex PCR; TCRdb's copy has only in-frame clones and leaves some out. Here the sample spans over 95,000 clones, 91% being singletons. This entry comes from a study of OX40 agonist ivuxolimab in advanced cancers. CDR1 SGHAT and CDR2 FQNNGV come from the germline V gene. The CDR3 is 15 residues long. The clonotype originates from an adult with an advanced solid tumor such as melanoma, head and neck, liver or kidney cancer. This chain uses TRBV11-2 with TRBJ2-5; D is possibly TRBD2 (7 bases). The closer fit of TRBJ2-7 to the DNA end suggests the J call may be wrong. The sample consisted of CD4+ or CD8+ T cells sorted from blood, taken in a trial of the OX40 agonist ivuxolimab. CDR3 DNA: TGTGCCAGCAGCCCAGCGGGACACCCGTCCTACGAGCAGTACTTC. This gives the protein CASSPAGHPSYEQYF.